What follows describes a single T cell receptor (beta chain). The antigen is unknown. Method: immunoSEQ multiplex PCR; TCRdb's copy keeps in-frame clones and lacks some. The sample includes 35,000 to 55,000 clones, about four fifths seen only once; the top ten take over 14%. Germline loops: CDR1 MGHRA, CDR2 YSYEKL. The CDR3 sequence is 17 residues long. The ends lost 2 bases at V and 5 bases at J; junction bases unmatched: 12. This sample is drawn from a study of OX40 agonist ivuxolimab in advanced cancers. Overall study results and limits: CD8+ T cells (on average) carried more expanded clones than CD4+ T cells.

The clonotype was recovered from an adult with an advanced solid tumor such as melanoma, head and neck, liver or kidney cancer. This specimen was CD4+ or CD8+ T cells sorted from blood, taken in a trial of the OX40 agonist ivuxolimab. The rearrangement joins TRBV4-1 to TRBJ2-1; 7 bases fit TRBD1. DNA for the CDR3: TGCGCCAGCAGCCAAAGATGGCCGGGACAGTTTCACAATGAGCAGTTCTTC. It translates to CASSQRWPGQFHNEQFF.